This is a list of T cell receptor beta chains from one sample in a study of blood T cells in healthy people across ages. TCRdb ran MiXCR on the 5' RACE reads and lists one entry per CDR3 protein. The repertoire holds approximately 680,000 distinct CDR3 sequences, with about 30% as singletons. The sequencing sample was made of blood. Source of these receptors: a woman of 80 years or more in good health. Each CDR3 is given with its conserved first and last residue. D genes are given only for firm matches. Rows may omit the clone size; those that give it use once, few, many or a size class.

TRBJ2-1	many	-	TRBV4-2	CASSPTGGPTNEQFF	TGTGCCAGCAGCCCCACCGGGGGGCCCACTAATGAGCAGTTCTTC
TRBJ2-3	-	TRBD2	TRBV7-9	CASSKLAGAWTDTQYF	TGTGCCAGCTCCAAACTAGCGGGGGCCTGGACAGATACGCAGTATTTT
TRBJ2-1	many	-	TRBV18	CASSQKSGEQFF	TGTGCCAGCTCGCAAAAGAGTGGTGAGCAGTTCTTC
TRBJ1-2	many	-	TRBV6-2/TRBV6-3	CASRAGTLNYGYTF	TGTGCCAGCAGAGCAGGGACACTGAACTATGGCTACACCTTC
TRBJ1-5	-	TRBD1	TRBV4-1	CASSQNLTGGQPQHF	TGCGCCAGCAGCCAAAACTTGACAGGGGGTCAGCCCCAGCATTTT
TRBJ2-3	-	TRBD1	TRBV5-1	CASSPGDRGTDTQYF	TGCGCCAGCAGCCCCGGGGACAGAGGCACAGATACGCAGTATTTT
TRBJ2-7	many	TRBD1	TRBV27	CASSLTGVGQGVYEQYF	TGTGCCAGCAGTTTAACGGGAGTGGGACAGGGAGTCTACGAGCAGTACTTC
TRBJ2-1	many	-	TRBV4-1	CASSQLPGPTYNEQFF	TGCGCCAGCAGCCAACTCCCGGGACCCACCTACAATGAGCAGTTCTTC
TRBJ2-7	-	-	TRBV5-7	CASSSLVDEQYF	TGTGCCAGCAGCTCGCTCGTCGACGAGCAGTACTTC
TRBJ2-7	many	-	TRBV27	CASSLSQGLETYEQYF	TGTGCCAGCAGTTTATCACAGGGACTGGAAACTTACGAGCAGTACTTC
TRBJ1-2	-	-	TRBV13	CASTGPAQARYGYTF	TGTGCCAGCACCGGGCCCGCGCAAGCCCGGTATGGCTACACCTTC
TRBJ2-4	-	-	TRBV6-5	CASSLDGIVAKNIQYF	TGTGCCAGCAGTTTGGACGGCATAGTAGCCAAAAACATTCAGTACTTC
TRBJ2-3	many	TRBD2	TRBV20-1	CSASRAGGPITDTQYF	TGCAGTGCTAGTCGTGCGGGGGGGCCCATTACAGATACGCAGTATTTT
TRBJ2-3	many	-	TRBV3-1	CASSQDLGRPENTQYF	TGTGCCAGCAGCCAAGATTTAGGGCGGCCGGAGAATACGCAGTATTTT
TRBJ2-7	-	TRBD1	TRBV12-3/TRBV12-4	CASSLRGTGHHEQYF	TGTGCCAGCAGTTTACGAGGGACAGGGCACCACGAGCAGTACTTC
TRBJ2-1	-	TRBD2	TRBV5-1	CASSLGLAVGANEQFF	TGCGCCAGCAGCTTGGGACTAGCGGTGGGGGCCAATGAGCAGTTCTTC
TRBJ2-3	many	TRBD1	TRBV20-1	CSAPDWLGQGALNTQYF	TGCAGTGCACCAGATTGGCTAGGACAGGGGGCGCTAAATACGCAGTATTTT
TRBJ2-6	-	-	TRBV20-1	CSARGGRGAQYNLGDSGANVLTF	TGCAGTGCTAGGGGAGGCCGGGGGGCACAATACAACCTAGGGGACTCTGGGGCCAACGTCCTGACTTTC
TRBJ2-5	-	-	TRBV5-1	CASSSVNTPSARQETQYF	TGCGCCAGCAGCTCCGTAAACACCCCTAGCGCTCGGCAAGAGACCCAGTACTTC
TRBJ2-1	many	TRBD1	TRBV6-2/TRBV6-3	CASSDATGPSSYNEQFF	TGTGCCAGCAGTGACGCGACAGGGCCAAGTTCCTACAATGAGCAGTTCTTC
TRBJ1-5	few	-	TRBV3-1	CASSQAAGWDQPQHF	TGTGCCAGCAGCCAAGCGGCAGGGTGGGATCAGCCCCAGCATTTT
TRBJ2-3	few	-	TRBV24-1	CATSDAPADTQYF	TGTGCCACCAGTGACGCTCCGGCAGATACGCAGTATTTT
TRBJ2-3	many	TRBD1	TRBV20-1	CSAPQGARTDTQYF	TGCAGTGCTCCGCAGGGGGCTAGGACAGATACGCAGTATTTT
TRBJ1-1	-	-	TRBV20-1	CSARATWSTEAFF	TGCAGTGCTAGGGCGACATGGAGCACTGAAGCTTTCTTT